This TCR beta chain originates from a study of PD-1 blockade in classical Hodgkin lymphoma. The study, taken as a whole, reports: Similar baseline diversity was found in complete responders and newly diagnosed patients. Why the repertoires differ is still unclear, perhaps disease activity or prior therapy. Unlike CD8+ TCR diversity, which did not rise significantly by C4D1, CD4+ TCR diversity did. Baseline TCR diversity was reportedly lower in newly diagnosed patients than healthy donors.

Each patient experienced a relapse that followed autologous stem cell transplantation, and brentuximab vedotin exposure varied. Concerning this clone: Antigen specificity is unknown.

Libraries were prepared by immunoSEQ multiplex PCR; TCRdb keeps only in-frame clonotypes and omits some of them. This sample carries under 95,000 clones, about 92% of them seen once, and the ten largest clones take more than 6.5%. The sequencing here drew on peripheral blood mononuclear cells (PBMCs), taken at baseline. The sequence came from a human donor with classical Hodgkin lymphoma.

CDR3 in DNA: TGTGCCAGCAGCGTAGACAGCGGGGGGCCTTCCTACGAGCAGTACTTC. It is translated as CASSVDSGGPSYEQYF. The chain links TRBV9 to TRBJ2-7, with TRBD2 matching 9 bases. The J segment lost 1 base and the V segment lost 0 bases, leaving 5 bases of the junction unmatched. This CDR3 has 16 residues. CDR1 is SGDLS, CDR2 YYNGEE, per germline. Supplemented by reference TRBV9 and TRBJ2-7, the full variable domain reads DSGVTQTPKHLITATGQRVTLRCSPRSGDLSVYWYQQSLDQGLQFLIQYYNGEERAKGNILERFSAQQFPDLHSELNLSSLELGDSALYFCASSVDSGGPSYEQYFGPGTRLTVT.